The 15 T cell receptor beta chains listed next were all sequenced from one sample in a study of blood T cell repertoires in COVID-19. Profiling relied on immunoSEQ multiplex PCR, and the TCRdb table lists in-frame clones only, not all of them. The profile shows some 200,000 clones, 75% to 85% of them singletons. Sequences were obtained from peripheral blood. The receptor source for this set is a woman aged 25 to 39 with COVID-19, enrolled during active disease.

This rearrangement joins TRBV19 to TRBJ1-5; D is unclear. The germline CDR1 and CDR2 sequences are LNHDA and SQIVND (reference sequence). V was cut by 6 bases and J by 7 bases, with 13 bases left in between. The CDR3 length is 13 residues. CDR3 coding DNA: TGTGCCAGTAGCCGGACGAGCGGCCAGCCCCAGCATTTT. Encoded protein: CASSRTSGQPQHF.

In the case of this clone: One end of the junction does not line up with germline, which may come from a read error. The chain couples TRBV7-3 to TRBJ1-2, with D possibly being TRBD1 (6 bases). The CDR3 is made up of 14 amino acids. Per the germline V gene, CDR1 is SGHTA and CDR2 is FQGTGA. DNA of the CDR3: TGTGCCAGCAGCTTAACGGCCGGACAGTCCCTCCCTGCCTTC. It encodes CASSLTAGQSLPAF.

V is TRBV30 and J is TRBJ1-5; TRBD1 is a possible D gene (5 bases). V shed 0 bases and J shed 3 bases, with 12 bases lying between them. Germline V CDR1 and CDR2: GTSNPN, SVGIG (reference sequence). This CDR3 has 15 amino acids. CDR3 residues: CAWSVRGRDNQPQHF. In DNA, the CDR3 is TGTGCCTGGAGTGTACGTGGCAGGGACAATCAGCCCCAGCATTTT.

The gene calls are TRBV28 and TRBJ1-1; TRBD1 agrees at 9 bases. Germline V gene sequence: CDR1 MDHEN, CDR2 SYDVKM. V lost 7 bases to trimming and J lost 5 bases; unmatched junction nucleotides: 8. CDR3 length equals 14 residues. This CDR3 is CASKRQGGETEAFF. The CDR3 DNA reads TGTGCCAGCAAAAGACAGGGGGGGGAAACTGAAGCTTTCTTT.

The CDR3 loop reads CASNGYGRVNTGELFF. Here the CDR3 DNA reads TGTGCCAGTAATGGTTACGGGAGGGTGAACACCGGGGAGCTGTTTTTT. The chain couples TRBV19 to TRBJ2-2; 8 bases are shared with TRBD2. This CDR3 spans 16 amino acids. J lost 1 base, V lost 7 bases, and 8 bases had no gene match. CDR1 LNHDA and CDR2 SQIVND come from the germline V gene (reference sequence).

The CDR3 region is CASSNSMTLGRGTEAFF. CDR3 DNA: TGCGCCAGCAGCAACTCGATGACCCTGGGCCGGGGGACTGAAGCTTTCTTT. The gene calls are TRBV4-3 and TRBJ1-1; the D gene is possibly TRBD1 (5 bases). The germline V and J ends were trimmed by 5 bases and 5 bases, with 24 bases remaining between them. Per germline, CDR1 LGHNA and CDR2 YSLEER. CDR3 length: 17 residues.

This clone has only one observation. The CDR3 here is CASSPDRGLVGYGYTF. The CDR3 nucleotides are TGCGCCAGCAGCCCGGACAGGGGGCTGGTCGGCTATGGCTACACCTTC. The chain links TRBV5-1 to TRBJ1-2; 11 bases map to TRBD1. V was pared by 4 bases and J by 4 bases, with 9 bases of the junction left unmatched. The CDR3 consists of 16 residues. The germline V gene encodes CDR1 SGHRS and CDR2 YFSETQ.

This clone was seen a handful of times. The J gene is TRBJ2-7, the V gene TRBV7-9; 11 bases agree with TRBD1. Per germline, CDR1 SEHNR and CDR2 FQNEAQ (reference sequence). The CDR3 length is 16 residues. The ends lost 5 bases at V and 3 bases at J; junction bases unmatched: 9. CDR3 sequence reads: CASSPTGTGGIYEQYF. The CDR3 DNA is TGTGCCAGCAGCCCAACCGGGACAGGGGGAATCTACGAGCAGTACTTC.

The rearrangement links TRBV5-6 to TRBJ1-2; D is possibly TRBD1 (5 bases). This CDR3 comprises 17 residues. Germline CDR1 and CDR2: SGHDT and YYEEEE. The V and J ends lost 0 bases and 0 bases respectively, with 15 bases between them. CDR3 in DNA: TGTGCCAGCAGCTTGGGGGCAGGGTTAACGCCTAACTATGGCTACACCTTC. Translating it yields CASSLGAGLTPNYGYTF.

The DNA for the CDR3 is TGTGCCAGCAGCGTAAGGGCTAGCGGGAGAGGGTTGGATGAGCAGTTCTTC. Translation gives CASSVRASGRGLDEQFF. The V and J genes are TRBV9 and TRBJ2-1, with 10 bases lining up with TRBD2. Germline V gene sequence: CDR1 SGDLS, CDR2 YYNGEE. CDR3 length: 17 amino acids. V dropped 1 base and J dropped 8; count of bases not matched to a gene: 12. The variable domain in full, completed from reference TRBV9 and TRBJ2-1, reads DSGVTQTPKHLITATGQRVTLRCSPRSGDLSVYWYQQSLDQGLQFLIQYYNGEERAKGNILERFSAQQFPDLHSELNLSSLELGDSALYFCASSVRASGRGLDEQFFGPGTRLTVL.

The rearrangement links TRBV9 to TRBJ1-1; 10 nucleotides align to TRBD1. The V segment lost 0 bases and the J segment 0 bases; nucleotides outside the gene matches: 5. This CDR3 has 17 residues. Looked up from germline, CDR1 is SGDLS and CDR2 is YYNGEE. The CDR3 DNA is TGTGCCAGCAGCGTAGTGGACAGGGGGTACATGAACACTGAAGCTTTCTTT. Its protein is CASSVVDRGYMNTEAFF.

The chain recombines TRBV6-5 with TRBJ1-1; 7 positions agree with TRBD1. From germline, CDR1 is MNHEY and CDR2 SVGAGI. The junction had 2 bases not matched to a gene; V was cut back by 5 bases and J by 5 bases. This CDR3 comprises 12 residues. The CDR3, as DNA: TGTGCCAGCAGTCGGACAGGAACTGAAGCTTTCTTT. Amino acids: CASSRTGTEAFF.

The genes are TRBV7-2 and TRBJ2-5, with no clear D. The CDR3 is 13 residues long. Trimming removed 2 bases from V and 4 bases from J, with 8 bases in between. Per the germline V gene, CDR1 is SGHTA and CDR2 is FQGNSA. The CDR3 loop reads CASSLQNLETQYF. DNA for the CDR3: TGTGCCAGCAGCTTACAGAACCTAGAGACCCAGTACTTC. Full variable domain (remainder filled in from reference TRBV7-2 and TRBJ2-5): GAGVSQSPSNKVTEKGKDVELRCDPISGHTALYWYRQSLGQGLEFLIYFQGNSAPDKSGLPSDRFSAERTGGSVSTLTIQRTQQEDSAVYLCASSLQNLETQYFGPGTRLLVL.

This clone appeared once. J is TRBJ1-2 and V is TRBV24-1; TRBD1 matches at 7 bases. CDR1 is KGHDR, CDR2 SFDVKD, per germline. CDR3 size: 12 residues. V lost 2 bases to trimming and J lost 8 bases; unmatched junction nucleotides: 1. The CDR3 DNA reads TGTGCCACCAGTGATTACAGGGGAGGCTACACCTTC. Its translation is CATSDYRGGYTF.

The CDR3 protein is CASSYSEGGYTF. CDR3 bases: TGTGCCAGCAGTTACTCGGAGGGGGGCTACACCTTC. The J gene is TRBJ1-2, the V gene TRBV6-6, with D perhaps TRBD1 (5 bases). Germline CDR1 reads MNHNY; CDR2 reads SVGAGI (reference sequence). CDR3 size: 12 residues. The V end lost 0 bases, the J end lost 8 bases, and 7 bases lay between the germline ends.